This T cell receptor (beta chain) comes out of a study of blood T cell repertoires in COVID-19. For the study at large: The United States, Italy and Spain supplied acute and convalescent COVID-19 samples. Sources were T cells, B-cell-depleted T cells, or PBMCs; the material itself was cDNA or gDNA.

TCRdb keeps only in-frame clones here, not all; method: immunoSEQ multiplex PCR. Of 65,000 to 95,000 clones in the sample, roughly 90% are singletons; the top ten hold roughly 2.7%. With V trimmed by 8 bases and J by 8 bases, 3 bases remained unmatched. The V gene's germline CDR1 is MNHNY and CDR2 SVGAGI (reference sequence). The CDR3 contains 13 residues. This TCR derives from a man in his 70s with active or convalescent COVID-19. Source material: peripheral blood. The chain recombines TRBV6-6 with TRBJ2-1, with 13 bases that match TRBD2. The CDR3 here is CASGTSGIYEQFF. CDR3 nucleotides: TGTGCCAGCGGGACTAGCGGGATCTATGAGCAGTTCTTC.